This T cell receptor (beta chain) comes out of a study of cytomegalovirus exposure and HLA in healthy donors. General study points: The study carried out a later analysis of TCR beta sequences. It associated around 17,000 of them with specific HLA alleles at a false discovery rate of 0.05. Relative to equally common others, HLA-associated TCR beta chains showed greater clonal expansion in a later analysis. In a later analysis, TCR beta V- and J-gene trimming was associated with a missense DCLRE1C variant.

The PCR ran on 60 Vbeta and 13 Jbeta primers. Original methodology: Later reanalysis found approximately 80 million unique TCR beta chains, around 9.9 million of them shared. Assay used: immunoSEQ multiplex PCR; TCRdb lists only in-frame clones, some missing. D and trimming were read from the DNA, whereas the V and J calls and clone size are those reported in that table. The sample yields roughly 130,000 clones, around four fifths seen once. With regard to this clone: Antigen unknown.

This CDR3 region has 14 residues. Germline values: CDR1 SQVTM, CDR2 ANQGSEA. The V end lost 8 bases, the J end lost 0 bases, and 16 bases lay between the germline ends. The sample consisted of PBMCs. The clonotype was recovered from a man aged 25-45 years in good health and CMV-seronegative. The chain employs TRBV29-1 and TRBJ1-1; TRBD1 might be the D (6 bases). In nucleotides, the CDR3 is TGCAGCTTCATAGGGGGGGGCTTGAACACTGAAGCTTTCTTT. Its translation is CSFIGGGLNTEAFF. Combining the CDR3 with reference TRBV29-1 and TRBJ1-1 gives the whole variable domain SAVISQKPSRDICQRGTSLTIQCQVDSQVTMMFWYRQQPGQSLTLIATANQGSEATYESGFVIDKFPISRPNLTFSTLTVSNMSPEDSSIYLCSFIGGGLNTEAFFGQGTRLTVV.